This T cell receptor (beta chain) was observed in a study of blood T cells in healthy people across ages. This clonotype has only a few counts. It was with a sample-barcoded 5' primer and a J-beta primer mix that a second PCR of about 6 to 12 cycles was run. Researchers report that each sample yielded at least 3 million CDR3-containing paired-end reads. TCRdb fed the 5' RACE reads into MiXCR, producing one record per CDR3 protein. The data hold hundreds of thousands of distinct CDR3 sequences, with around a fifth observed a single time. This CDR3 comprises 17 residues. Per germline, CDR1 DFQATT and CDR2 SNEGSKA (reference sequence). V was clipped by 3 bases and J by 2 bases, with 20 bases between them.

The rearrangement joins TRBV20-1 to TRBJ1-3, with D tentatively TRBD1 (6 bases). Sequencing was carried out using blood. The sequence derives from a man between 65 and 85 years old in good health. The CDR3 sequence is CSASRLGQLATGNTIYF. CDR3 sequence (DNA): TGCAGTGCTAGTAGATTGGGACAACTGGCGACTGGAAACACCATATATTTT.